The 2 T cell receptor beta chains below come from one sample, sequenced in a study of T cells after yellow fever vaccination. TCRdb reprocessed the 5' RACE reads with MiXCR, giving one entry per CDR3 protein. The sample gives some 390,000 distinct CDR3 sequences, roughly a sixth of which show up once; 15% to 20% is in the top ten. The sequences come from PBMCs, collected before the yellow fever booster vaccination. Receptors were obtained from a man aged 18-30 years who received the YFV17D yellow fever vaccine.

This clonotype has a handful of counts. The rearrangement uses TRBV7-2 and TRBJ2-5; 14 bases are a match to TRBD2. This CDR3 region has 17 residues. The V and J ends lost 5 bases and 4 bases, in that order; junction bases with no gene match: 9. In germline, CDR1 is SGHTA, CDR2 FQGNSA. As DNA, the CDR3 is TGTGCCAGCAGCCCCCCGGGACTAGCGGGGGTCCGAGAGACCCAGTACTTC. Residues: CASSPPGLAGVRETQYF.

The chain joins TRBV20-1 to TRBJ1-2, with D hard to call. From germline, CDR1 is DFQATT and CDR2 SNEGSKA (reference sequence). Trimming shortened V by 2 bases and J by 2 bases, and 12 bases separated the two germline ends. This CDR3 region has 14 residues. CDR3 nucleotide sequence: TGCAGTGCTAGACCCCCGACGGTAAACTATGGCTACACCTTC. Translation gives CSARPPTVNYGYTF.